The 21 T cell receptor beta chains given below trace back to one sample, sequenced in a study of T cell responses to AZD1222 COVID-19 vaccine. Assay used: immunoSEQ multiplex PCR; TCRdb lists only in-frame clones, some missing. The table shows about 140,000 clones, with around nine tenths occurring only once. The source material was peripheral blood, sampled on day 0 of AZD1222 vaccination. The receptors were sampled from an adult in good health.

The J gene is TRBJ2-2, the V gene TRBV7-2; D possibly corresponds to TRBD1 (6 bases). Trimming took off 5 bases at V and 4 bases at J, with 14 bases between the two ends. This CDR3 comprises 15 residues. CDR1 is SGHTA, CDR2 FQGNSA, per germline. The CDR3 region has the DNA TGTGCCAGCAGCCCACAGGGTTTCCGCACCGGGGAGCTGTTTTTT. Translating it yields CASSPQGFRTGELFF.

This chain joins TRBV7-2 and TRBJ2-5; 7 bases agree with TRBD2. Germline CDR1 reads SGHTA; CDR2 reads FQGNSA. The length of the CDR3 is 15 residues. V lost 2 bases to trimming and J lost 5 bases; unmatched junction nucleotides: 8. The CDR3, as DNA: TGTGCCAGCAGCTTACTAGGCGGGAGAGGGGAGACCCAGTACTTC. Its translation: CASSLLGGRGETQYF. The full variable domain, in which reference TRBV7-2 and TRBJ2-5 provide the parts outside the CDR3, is GAGVSQSPSNKVTEKGKDVELRCDPISGHTALYWYRQSLGQGLEFLIYFQGNSAPDKSGLPSDRFSAERTGGSVSTLTIQRTQQEDSAVYLCASSLLGGRGETQYFGPGTRLLVL.

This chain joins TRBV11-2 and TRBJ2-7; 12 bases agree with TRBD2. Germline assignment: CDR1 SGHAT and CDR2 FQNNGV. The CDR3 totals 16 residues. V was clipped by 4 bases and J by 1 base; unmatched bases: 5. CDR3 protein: CASSSLTSGRSYEQYF. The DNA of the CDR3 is TGTGCCAGCAGCTCGCTGACTAGCGGGAGATCCTACGAGCAGTACTTC.

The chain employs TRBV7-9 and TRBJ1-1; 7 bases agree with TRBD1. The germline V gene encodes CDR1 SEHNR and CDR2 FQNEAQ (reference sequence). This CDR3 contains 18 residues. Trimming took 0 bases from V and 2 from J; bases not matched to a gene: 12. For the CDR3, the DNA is TGTGCCAGCAGCTTAGCCCGGAACAGGGGCGGTCTCAACACTGAAGCTTTCTTT. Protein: CASSLARNRGGLNTEAFF. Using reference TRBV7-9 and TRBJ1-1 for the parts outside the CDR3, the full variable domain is DTGVSQNPRHKITKRGQNVTFRCDPISEHNRLYWYRQTLGQGPEFLTYFQNEAQLEKSRLLSDRFSAERPKGSFSTLEIQRTEQGDSAMYLCASSLARNRGGLNTEAFFGQGTRLTVV.

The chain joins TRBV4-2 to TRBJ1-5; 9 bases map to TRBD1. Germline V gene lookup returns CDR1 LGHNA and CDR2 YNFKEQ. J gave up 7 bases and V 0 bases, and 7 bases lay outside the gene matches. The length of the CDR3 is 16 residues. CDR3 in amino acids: CASSQDYTGGVQPQHF. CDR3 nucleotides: TGTGCCAGCAGCCAAGACTATACAGGGGGCGTGCAGCCCCAGCATTTT.

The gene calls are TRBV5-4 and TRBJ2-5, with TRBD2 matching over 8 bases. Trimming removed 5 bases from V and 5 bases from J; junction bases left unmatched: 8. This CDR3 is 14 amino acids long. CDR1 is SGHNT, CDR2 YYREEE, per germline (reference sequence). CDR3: CASSLAGGIETQYF. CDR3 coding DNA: TGTGCCAGCAGTCTCGCGGGAGGTATTGAGACCCAGTACTTC.

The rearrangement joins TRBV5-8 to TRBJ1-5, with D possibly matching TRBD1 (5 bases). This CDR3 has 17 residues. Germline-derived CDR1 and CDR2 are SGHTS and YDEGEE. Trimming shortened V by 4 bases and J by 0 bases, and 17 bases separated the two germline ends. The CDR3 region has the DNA TGTGCCAGCAGCCGACTGGGGGGTCGATATAGCAATCAGCCCCAGCATTTT. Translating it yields CASSRLGGRYSNQPQHF.

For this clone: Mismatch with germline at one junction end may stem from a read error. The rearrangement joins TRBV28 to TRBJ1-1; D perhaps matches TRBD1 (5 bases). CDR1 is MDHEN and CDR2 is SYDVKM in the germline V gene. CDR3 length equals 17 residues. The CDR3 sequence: CASNLRRGSGMNTEAFF. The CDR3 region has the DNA TGTGCCAGCAATTTACGAAGGGGAAGCGGCATGAACACTGAAGCTTTCTTT.

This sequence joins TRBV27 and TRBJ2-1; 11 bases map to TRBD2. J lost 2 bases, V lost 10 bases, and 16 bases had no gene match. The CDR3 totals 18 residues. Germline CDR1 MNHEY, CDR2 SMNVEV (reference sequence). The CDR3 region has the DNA TGTGCCATCGCTACCGGACTAGCGGGTATCTCCACCTACAATGAGCAGTTCTTC. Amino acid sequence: CAIATGLAGISTYNEQFF.

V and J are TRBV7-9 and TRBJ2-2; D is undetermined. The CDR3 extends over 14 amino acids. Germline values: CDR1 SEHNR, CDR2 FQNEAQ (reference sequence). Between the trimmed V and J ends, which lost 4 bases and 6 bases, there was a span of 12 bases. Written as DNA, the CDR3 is TGTGCCAGCAGCTCGATAGGTAGCCCCGGGGAGCTGTTTTTT. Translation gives CASSSIGSPGELFF.

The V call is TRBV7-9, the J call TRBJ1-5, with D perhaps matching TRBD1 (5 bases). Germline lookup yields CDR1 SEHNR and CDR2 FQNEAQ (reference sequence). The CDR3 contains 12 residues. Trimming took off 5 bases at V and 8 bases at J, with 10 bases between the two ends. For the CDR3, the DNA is TGTGCCAGCAGCCTATCGGGGGAGCCCCAGCATTTT. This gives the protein CASSLSGEPQHF.

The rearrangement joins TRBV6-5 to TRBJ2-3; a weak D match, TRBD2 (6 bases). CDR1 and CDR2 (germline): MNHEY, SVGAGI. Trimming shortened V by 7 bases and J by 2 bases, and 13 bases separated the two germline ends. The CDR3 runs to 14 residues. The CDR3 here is CASMRGLDTDTQYF. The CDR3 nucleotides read TGTGCCAGCATGCGGGGATTAGACACAGATACGCAGTATTTT.

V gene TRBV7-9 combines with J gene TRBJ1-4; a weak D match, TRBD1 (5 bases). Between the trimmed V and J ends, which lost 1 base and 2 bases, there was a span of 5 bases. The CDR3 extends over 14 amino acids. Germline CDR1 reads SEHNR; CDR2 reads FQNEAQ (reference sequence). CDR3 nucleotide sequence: TGTGCCAGCAGCTTAGGACAGACTAATGAAAAACTGTTTTTT. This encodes CASSLGQTNEKLFF.

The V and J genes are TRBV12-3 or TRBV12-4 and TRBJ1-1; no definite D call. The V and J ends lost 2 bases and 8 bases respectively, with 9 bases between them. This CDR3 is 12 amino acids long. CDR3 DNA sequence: TGTGCCAGCAGTTTAATGGGAACCGAAGCTTTCTTT. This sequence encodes CASSLMGTEAFF.

CDR3 amino acids: CASSLKGQNIQYF. CDR3 nucleotides: TGTGCCAGCAGCTTAAAGGGCCAAAACATTCAGTACTTC. V usage is TRBV7-2 and J usage is TRBJ2-4; D is ambiguous. The V and J ends lost 2 bases and 5 bases respectively, with 7 bases between them. Per germline, CDR1 SGHTA and CDR2 FQGNSA. The CDR3 runs to 13 residues.

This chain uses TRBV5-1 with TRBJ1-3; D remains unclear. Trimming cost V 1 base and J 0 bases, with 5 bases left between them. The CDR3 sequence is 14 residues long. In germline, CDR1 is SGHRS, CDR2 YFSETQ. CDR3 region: CASSLMGSGNTIYF. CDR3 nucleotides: TGCGCCAGCAGCTTGATGGGCTCTGGAAACACCATATATTTT.

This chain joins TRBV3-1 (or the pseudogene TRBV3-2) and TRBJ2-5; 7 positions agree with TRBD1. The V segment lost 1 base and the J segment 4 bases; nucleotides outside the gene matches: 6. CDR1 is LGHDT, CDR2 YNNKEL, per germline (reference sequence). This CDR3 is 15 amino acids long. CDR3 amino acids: CASSQGQGSPETQYF. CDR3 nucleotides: TGTGCCAGCAGCCAAGGACAGGGTTCCCCAGAGACCCAGTACTTC.

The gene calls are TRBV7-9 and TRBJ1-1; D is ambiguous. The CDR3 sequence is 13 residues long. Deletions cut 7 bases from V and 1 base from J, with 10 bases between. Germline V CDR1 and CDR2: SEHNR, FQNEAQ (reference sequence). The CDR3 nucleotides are TGTGCCAGCATACTACTCGAGAACACTGAAGCTTTCTTT. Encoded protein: CASILLENTEAFF.

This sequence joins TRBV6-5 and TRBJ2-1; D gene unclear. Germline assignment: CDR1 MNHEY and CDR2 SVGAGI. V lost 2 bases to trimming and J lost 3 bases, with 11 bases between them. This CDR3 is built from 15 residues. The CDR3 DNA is TGTGCCAGCAGTTACAATCGGGCAGACTACAATGAGCAGTTCTTC. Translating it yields CASSYNRADYNEQFF.

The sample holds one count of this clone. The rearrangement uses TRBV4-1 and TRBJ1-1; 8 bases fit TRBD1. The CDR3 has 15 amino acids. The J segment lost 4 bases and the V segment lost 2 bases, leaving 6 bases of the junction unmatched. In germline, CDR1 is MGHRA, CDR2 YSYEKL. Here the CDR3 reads CASSQSGQGATEAFF. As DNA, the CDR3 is TGCGCCAGCAGCCAATCTGGACAGGGAGCCACTGAAGCTTTCTTT.

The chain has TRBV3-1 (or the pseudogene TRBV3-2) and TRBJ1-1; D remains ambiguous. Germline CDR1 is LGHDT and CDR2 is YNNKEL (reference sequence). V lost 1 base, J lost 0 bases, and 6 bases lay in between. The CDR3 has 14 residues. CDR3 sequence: CASSQGRVNTEAFF. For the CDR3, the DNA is TGTGCCAGCAGCCAAGGAAGGGTGAACACTGAAGCTTTCTTT.